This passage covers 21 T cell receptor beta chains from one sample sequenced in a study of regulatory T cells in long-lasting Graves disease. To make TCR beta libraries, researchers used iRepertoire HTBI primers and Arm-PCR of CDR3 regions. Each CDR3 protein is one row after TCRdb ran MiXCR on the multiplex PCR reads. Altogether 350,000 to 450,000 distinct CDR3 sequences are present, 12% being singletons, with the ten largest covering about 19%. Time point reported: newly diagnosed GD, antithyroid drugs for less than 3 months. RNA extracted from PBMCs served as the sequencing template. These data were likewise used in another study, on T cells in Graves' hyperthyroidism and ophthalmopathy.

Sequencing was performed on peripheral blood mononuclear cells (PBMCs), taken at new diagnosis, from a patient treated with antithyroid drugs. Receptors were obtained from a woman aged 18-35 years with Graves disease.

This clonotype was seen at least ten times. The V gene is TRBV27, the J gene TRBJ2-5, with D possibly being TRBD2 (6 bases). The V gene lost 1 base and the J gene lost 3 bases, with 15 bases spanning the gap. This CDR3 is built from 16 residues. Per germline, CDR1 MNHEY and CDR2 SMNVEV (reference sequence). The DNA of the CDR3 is TGTGCCAGCAGTTTATACCCCGGGAGAAAAAAAGAGACCCAGTACTTC. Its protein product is CASSLYPGRKKETQYF.

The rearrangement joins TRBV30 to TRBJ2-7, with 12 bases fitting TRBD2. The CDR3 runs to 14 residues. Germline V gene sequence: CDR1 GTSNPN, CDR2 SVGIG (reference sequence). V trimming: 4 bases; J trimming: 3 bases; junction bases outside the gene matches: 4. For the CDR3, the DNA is TGTGCCTGGAACAGACTAGCGGGAGACTACGAGCAGTACTTC. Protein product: CAWNRLAGDYEQYF.

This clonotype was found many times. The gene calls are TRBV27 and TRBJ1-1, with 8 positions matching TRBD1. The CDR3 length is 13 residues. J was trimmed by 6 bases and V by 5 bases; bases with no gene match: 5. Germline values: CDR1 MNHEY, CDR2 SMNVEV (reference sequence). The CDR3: CASSRQGRAEAFF. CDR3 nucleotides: TGTGCCAGCAGTCGACAGGGGCGGGCTGAAGCTTTCTTT.

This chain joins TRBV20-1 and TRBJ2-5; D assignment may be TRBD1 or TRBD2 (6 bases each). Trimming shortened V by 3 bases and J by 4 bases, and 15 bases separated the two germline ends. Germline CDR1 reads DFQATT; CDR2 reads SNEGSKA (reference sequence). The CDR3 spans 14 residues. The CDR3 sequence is CSARTEGVGETQYF. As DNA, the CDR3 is TGCAGTGCTAGGACGGAGGGGGTGGGAGAGACCCAGTACTTC.

The CDR3 DNA is TGTGCCACCAACCCATTCAGACGGAGCTCCTACAATGAGCAGTTCTTC. Translation gives CATNPFRRSSYNEQFF. The chain carries TRBV6-2 or TRBV6-3 and TRBJ2-1; D gene ambiguous. V shed 10 bases and J shed 0 bases, with 19 bases lying between them. This CDR3 spans 16 amino acids. Germline V lookup: CDR1 MNHEY, CDR2 SVGEGT.

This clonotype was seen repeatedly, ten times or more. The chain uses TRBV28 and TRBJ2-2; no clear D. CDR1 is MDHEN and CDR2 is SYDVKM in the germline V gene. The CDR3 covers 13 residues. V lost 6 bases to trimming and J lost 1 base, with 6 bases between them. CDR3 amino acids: CASSLLNTGELFF. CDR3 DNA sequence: TGTGCCAGCAGCTTGCTGAACACCGGGGAGCTGTTTTTT.

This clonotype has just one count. CDR3: CASSQVIATDTQYF. DNA for the CDR3: TGCGCCAGCAGCCAAGTTATAGCCACAGATACGCAGTATTTT. The chain carries TRBV4-1 and TRBJ2-3; the D is unclear. Trimming shortened V by 1 base and J by 2 bases, and 7 bases separated the two germline ends. Germline loops: CDR1 MGHRA, CDR2 YSYEKL. The CDR3 covers 14 residues.

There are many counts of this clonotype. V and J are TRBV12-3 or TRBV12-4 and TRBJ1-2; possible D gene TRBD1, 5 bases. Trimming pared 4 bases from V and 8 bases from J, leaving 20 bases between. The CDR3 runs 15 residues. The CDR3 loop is CASSSTHRGPRGYTF. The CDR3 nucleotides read TGTGCCAGCAGTTCTACCCATAGGGGCCCACGCGGCTACACCTTC.

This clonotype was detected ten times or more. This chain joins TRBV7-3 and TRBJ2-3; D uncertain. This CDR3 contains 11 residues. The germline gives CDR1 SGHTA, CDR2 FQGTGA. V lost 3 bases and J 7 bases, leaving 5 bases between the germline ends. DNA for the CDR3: TGTGCCAGCAGCTTGGGGTATACGCAGTATTTT. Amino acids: CASSLGYTQYF.

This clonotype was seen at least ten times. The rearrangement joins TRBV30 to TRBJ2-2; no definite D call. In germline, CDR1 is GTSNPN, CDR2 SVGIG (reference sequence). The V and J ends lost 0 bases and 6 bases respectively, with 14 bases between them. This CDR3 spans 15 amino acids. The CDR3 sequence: CAWSVRHKESGELFF. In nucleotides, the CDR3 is TGTGCCTGGAGTGTGAGACATAAAGAATCCGGGGAGCTGTTTTTT.

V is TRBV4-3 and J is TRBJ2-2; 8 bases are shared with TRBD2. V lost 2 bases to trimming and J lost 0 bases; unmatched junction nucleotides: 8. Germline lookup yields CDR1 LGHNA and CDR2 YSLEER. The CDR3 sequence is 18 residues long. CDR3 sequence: CASSQPREGLTNTGELFF. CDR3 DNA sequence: TGCGCCAGCAGCCAACCTCGGGAGGGATTAACGAACACCGGGGAGCTGTTTTTT.

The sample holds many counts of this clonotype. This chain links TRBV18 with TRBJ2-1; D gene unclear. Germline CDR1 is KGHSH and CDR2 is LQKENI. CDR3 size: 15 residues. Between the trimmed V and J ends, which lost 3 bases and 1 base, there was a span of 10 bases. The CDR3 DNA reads TGTGCCAGCTCACCGGTGGCCGTTTCCTACAATGAGCAGTTCTTC. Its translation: CASSPVAVSYNEQFF.

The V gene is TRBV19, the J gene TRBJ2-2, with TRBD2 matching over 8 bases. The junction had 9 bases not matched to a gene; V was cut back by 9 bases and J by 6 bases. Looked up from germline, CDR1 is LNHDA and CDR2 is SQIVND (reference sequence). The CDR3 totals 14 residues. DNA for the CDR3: TGTGCCAGCACCCGGGGGGGCATTCCCGGGGAGCTGTTTTTT. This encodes CASTRGGIPGELFF.

The CDR3, as DNA: TGTGCCATCAACCAAGGGGGCTCTGGGGCCAACGTCCTGACTTTC. The encoded protein is CAINQGGSGANVLTF. This chain joins TRBV10-3 and TRBJ2-6; D possibly corresponds to TRBD1 (6 bases). Germline-derived CDR1 and CDR2 are ENHRY and SYGVKD. The CDR3 is 15 amino acids. The V end lost 7 bases, the J end lost 0 bases, and 10 bases lay between the germline ends.

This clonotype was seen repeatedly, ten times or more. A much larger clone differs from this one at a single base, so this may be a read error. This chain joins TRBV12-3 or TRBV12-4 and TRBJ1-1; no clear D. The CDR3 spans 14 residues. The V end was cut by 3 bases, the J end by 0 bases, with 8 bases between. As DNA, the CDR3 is TGTGCCAGCAGTTTTTACGGGATGAACACTGAAGCTTTCTTT. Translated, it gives CASSFYGMNTEAFF.

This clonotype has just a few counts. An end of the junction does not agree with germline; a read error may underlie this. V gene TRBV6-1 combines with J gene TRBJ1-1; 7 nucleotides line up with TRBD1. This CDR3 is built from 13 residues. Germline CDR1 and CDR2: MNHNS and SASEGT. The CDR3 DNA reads TGTGCCGGCAGATGGACAGGGAACACTGAAGCTTTCTTT. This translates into CAGRWTGNTEAFF.

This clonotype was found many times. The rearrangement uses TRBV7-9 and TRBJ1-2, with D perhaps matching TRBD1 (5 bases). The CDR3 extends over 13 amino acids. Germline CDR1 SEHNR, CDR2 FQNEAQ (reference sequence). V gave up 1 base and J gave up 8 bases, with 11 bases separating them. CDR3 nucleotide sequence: TGTGCCAGCAGCTTAGGGGGGACTGGAGGCTACACCTTC. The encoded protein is CASSLGGTGGYTF.

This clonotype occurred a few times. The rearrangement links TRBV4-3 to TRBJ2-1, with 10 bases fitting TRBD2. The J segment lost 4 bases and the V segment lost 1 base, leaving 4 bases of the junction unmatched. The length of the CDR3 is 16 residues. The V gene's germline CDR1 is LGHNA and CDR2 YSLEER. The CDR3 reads CASSQGTSGAYNEQFF. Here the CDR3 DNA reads TGCGCCAGCAGCCAAGGGACTAGCGGAGCGTACAATGAGCAGTTCTTC.

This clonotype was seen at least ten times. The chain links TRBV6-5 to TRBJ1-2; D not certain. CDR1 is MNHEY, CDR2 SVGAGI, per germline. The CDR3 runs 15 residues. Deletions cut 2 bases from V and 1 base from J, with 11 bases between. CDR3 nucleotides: TGTGCCAGCAGTTACGTATGGGGTCTTAACTATGGCTACACCTTC. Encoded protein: CASSYVWGLNYGYTF.

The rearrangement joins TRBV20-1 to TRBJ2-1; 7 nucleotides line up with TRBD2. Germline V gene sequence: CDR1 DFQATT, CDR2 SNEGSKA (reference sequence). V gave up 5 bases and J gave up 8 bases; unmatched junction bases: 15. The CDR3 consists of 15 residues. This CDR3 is CSAPPPWTAGDEQFF. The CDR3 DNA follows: TGCAGTGCTCCCCCCCCCTGGACGGCGGGGGATGAGCAGTTCTTC.

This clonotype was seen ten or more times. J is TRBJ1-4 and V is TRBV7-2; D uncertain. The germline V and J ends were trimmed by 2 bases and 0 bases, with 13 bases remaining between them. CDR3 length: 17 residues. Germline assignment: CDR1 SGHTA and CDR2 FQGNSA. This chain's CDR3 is CASSLFALRATNEKLFF. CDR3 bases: TGTGCCAGCAGCTTATTTGCCTTACGGGCAACTAATGAAAAACTGTTTTTT.